Detailed here is one T cell receptor (beta chain). These data originate in a study of OX40 agonist ivuxolimab in advanced cancers. Using immunoSEQ multiplex PCR, the repertoire was profiled, and TCRdb retains in-frame clones only, with some absent. The profile shows 65,000 to 85,000 clones, roughly 85% of them singletons. V lost 5 bases, J lost 3 bases, and 4 bases lay in between. The CDR3 sequence is 12 residues long. Germline-derived CDR1 and CDR2 are MNHEY and SVGAGI. This TCR was recovered from an adult with an advanced solid tumor such as melanoma, head and neck, liver or kidney cancer. This chain joins TRBV6-5 and TRBJ2-2; D uncertain. Material: CD4+ or CD8+ T cells sorted from blood, obtained in a trial of the OX40 agonist ivuxolimab. CDR3 DNA: TGTGCCAGCAGTCCTTACACCGGGGAGCTGTTTTTT. Translating it yields CASSPYTGELFF.